The 27 T cell receptor beta chains reported below all come from one sample, sequenced in a study of technical replicates of blood from a few donors. Here immunoSEQ multiplex PCR was the method, and the copy in TCRdb shows in-frame clones only, minus some. This table has 60,000 to 85,000 clones, approximately 93% appearing once. The sequenced sample was T cells isolated from PBMCs. The receptors derive from a human donor in good health.

The chain combines TRBV28 with TRBJ2-1; 11 bases map to TRBD2. The germline V gene encodes CDR1 MDHEN and CDR2 SYDVKM. This CDR3 is 14 amino acids long. V gave up 5 bases and J gave up 14 bases; unmatched junction bases: 11. CDR3 residues: CASSPTLAGGVEFF. The CDR3 DNA reads as TGTGCCAGCAGTCCAACTTTAGCGGGAGGGGTCGAGTTCTTC.

V is TRBV29-1 and J is TRBJ2-7; weak D call: TRBD1 (5 bases). The CDR3 loop spans 11 amino acids. The V gene lost 7 bases and the J gene lost 4 bases, with 11 bases spanning the gap. Germline CDR1 and CDR2: SQVTM and ANQGSEA. This CDR3 is CSALDTYEQYF. The CDR3 DNA sequence: TGCAGCGCCTTGGACACTTACGAGCAGTACTTC.

The V and J genes are TRBV11-3 and TRBJ1-2, with D hard to call. The V end lost 2 bases, the J end lost 12 bases, and 10 bases lay between the germline ends. CDR3 size: 11 residues. Per the germline V gene, CDR1 is SGHNT and CDR2 is YENEEA. In nucleotides, the CDR3 is TGTGCCAGCAGCTTAAGAGGGAGTCACACCTTC. Its translation: CASSLRGSHTF.

In DNA, the CDR3 is TGTGCCAGCAGCTGGCGGGCCTTCCAGGCATCTGAAGCTTTCTTT. Protein sequence: CASSWRAFQASEAFF. The chain has TRBV11-2 and TRBJ1-1; D unresolved. V was clipped by 4 bases and J by 6 bases, with 18 bases between them. The V gene's germline CDR1 is SGHAT and CDR2 FQNNGV. This CDR3 is 15 amino acids long.

The rearrangement uses TRBV7-8 and TRBJ2-3; D is perhaps TRBD1 (6 bases). V gave up 2 bases and J gave up 6 bases, with 9 bases separating them. Germline values: CDR1 SGHVS, CDR2 FQNEAQ. The CDR3 has 13 amino acids. The CDR3 is CASSLPDRDTQYF. CDR3 coding DNA: TGTGCCAGCAGCTTACCAGACAGGGATACGCAGTATTTT.

The J gene is TRBJ1-1, the V gene TRBV6-5; 8 bases map to TRBD1. V lost 4 bases, J lost 1 base, and 5 bases stayed unmatched. Germline V gene lookup returns CDR1 MNHEY and CDR2 SVGAGI. There are 15 residues in the CDR3. CDR3 bases: TGTGCCAGCAGTTTACAAGGGACAGGGAACACTGAAGCTTTCTTT. As protein: CASSLQGTGNTEAFF.

This rearrangement joins TRBV30 to TRBJ2-5; D possibly corresponds to TRBD1 (6 bases). Deletions cut 3 bases from V and 3 bases from J, with 11 bases between. Germline loops: CDR1 GTSNPN, CDR2 SVGIG (reference sequence). This CDR3 region has 13 residues. As DNA, the CDR3 is TGTGCCTGGAGGGGGGCAGCCGAAGAGACCCAGTACTTC. Amino acid sequence: CAWRGAAEETQYF.

This sequence joins TRBV10-3 and TRBJ2-7; 12 nucleotides align to TRBD2. The germline V gene has CDR1 ENHRY and CDR2 SYGVKD. The CDR3 is 15 residues long. With 10 bases clipped from V and 3 bases from J, the junction kept 10 bases outside the gene matches. CDR3 residues: CATYPGTSGLYEQYF. CDR3 in DNA: TGTGCCACCTACCCCGGGACTAGCGGGCTCTACGAGCAGTACTTC.

The chain employs TRBV19 and TRBJ1-1; the D gene is possibly TRBD1 (5 bases). The V end was cut by 6 bases, the J end by 3 bases, with 14 bases between. CDR3 length: 14 residues. Germline CDR1 and CDR2: LNHDA and SQIVND (reference sequence). CDR3: CASRLGPGDTEAFF. CDR3 DNA: TGTGCCAGTAGGTTAGGACCGGGGGACACTGAAGCTTTCTTT.

The J gene is TRBJ1-2, the V gene TRBV6-5; D call uncertain. V was trimmed by 0 bases and J by 5 bases, leaving 10 bases between them. CDR3 length equals 14 residues. Germline V CDR1 and CDR2: MNHEY, SVGAGI. The CDR3 region is CASSYSLQSYGYTF. The CDR3 DNA reads as TGTGCCAGCAGTTACTCGCTACAGTCGTATGGCTACACCTTC.

The chain has TRBV5-1 and TRBJ1-1; D unclear. The CDR3 runs 12 residues. CDR1 is SGHRS, CDR2 YFSETQ, per germline. Deletions cut 3 bases from V and 7 bases from J, with 10 bases between. The CDR3 loop reads CASSWRAGEAFF. The CDR3, as DNA: TGCGCCAGCAGCTGGAGGGCGGGTGAAGCTTTCTTT.

The J gene is TRBJ1-4, the V gene TRBV15; D is unclear. V dropped 3 bases and J dropped 6 bases, with 11 bases sitting between them. Germline lookup yields CDR1 LNHNV and CDR2 YYDKDF (reference sequence). The CDR3 is 14 residues long. Written as DNA, the CDR3 is TGTGCCACCAGCAGCCAAGAGGAGGATGAAAAACTGTTTTTT. Protein: CATSSQEEDEKLFF.

This sequence joins TRBV7-7 and TRBJ2-5, with unresolved D. With 1 base removed from V and 5 bases from J, the gap between germline ends came to 11 bases. The CDR3 is 14 residues long. CDR1 is SSHAT, CDR2 FNYEAQ, per germline (reference sequence). The CDR3: CASSLVSRGETQYF. The DNA for the CDR3 is TGTGCCAGCAGCTTAGTATCTAGAGGCGAGACCCAGTACTTC.

The J gene is TRBJ2-7, the V gene TRBV4-3, with a weak D call TRBD1 (6 bases). CDR1 is LGHNA, CDR2 YSLEER, per germline. V was shortened by 3 bases and J by 3 bases, with 12 bases between the two germline ends. This CDR3 spans 14 amino acids. The CDR3 region is CASSQHTGNYEQYF. The CDR3 bases are TGCGCCAGCAGCCAGCACACAGGGAACTACGAGCAGTACTTC.

The table lists this clone with a count of one. The chain employs TRBV7-8 and TRBJ2-5; D may be TRBD2 (6 bases). This CDR3 spans 15 amino acids. Between the trimmed V and J ends, which lost 5 bases and 0 bases, there was a span of 13 bases. Germline V gene data show CDR1 as SGHVS and CDR2 as FQNEAQ. The CDR3 DNA follows: TGTGCCAGCAGCCCTCGAATAGCGGACCAAGAGACCCAGTACTTC. It encodes CASSPRIADQETQYF.

This chain uses TRBV10-3 with TRBJ1-5; tentatively, D is TRBD1 (5 bases). CDR1 ENHRY and CDR2 SYGVKD come from the germline V gene. This CDR3 has 14 amino acids. The V gene lost 6 bases and the J gene lost 6 bases, with 15 bases spanning the gap. This chain's CDR3 is CAIREQGNSQPQHF. In nucleotides, the CDR3 is TGTGCCATCAGAGAGCAGGGAAACAGTCAGCCCCAGCATTTT.

The chain combines TRBV6-5 with TRBJ2-3; 7 nucleotides align to TRBD2. The germline V gene has CDR1 MNHEY and CDR2 SVGAGI. V shed 7 bases, J shed 1 base, and the junction held 2 bases outside the gene matches. This CDR3 is 13 amino acids long. CDR3: CASTLAGTDTQYF. The CDR3 bases are TGTGCCAGCACTCTAGCGGGCACAGATACGCAGTATTTT.

This CDR3 reads CANHNRKGRRTGELFF. CDR3 DNA sequence: TGTGCCAACCATAACAGAAAAGGGAGACGGACCGGGGAGCTGTTTTTT. This chain links TRBV21-1 with TRBJ2-2; the table's D call TRBD2 went unverified against the DNA. TRBV21-1 represents a pseudogene. The CDR3 runs to 16 residues.

The chain uses TRBV7-3 and TRBJ2-2, with 7 positions matching TRBD2. This CDR3 is built from 14 residues. Trimming cost V 8 bases and J 4 bases; bases outside gene matches: 7. Germline V gene lookup returns CDR1 SGHTA and CDR2 FQGTGA. CDR3: CASAFWGGTGELFF. The CDR3 DNA sequence: TGTGCCAGCGCCTTTTGGGGGGGCACCGGGGAGCTGTTTTTT.

This clone was seen only once. The CDR3 spells CASSLARGPRYYEQYF. The CDR3 DNA sequence: TGTGCCAGCAGCTTGGCCAGGGGGCCTCGTTACTACGAGCAGTACTTC. The gene calls are TRBV5-8 and TRBJ2-7; 8 bases agree with TRBD1. The CDR3 runs to 16 residues. With V trimmed by 0 bases and J by 3 bases, 8 bases remained unmatched. Per germline, CDR1 SGHTS and CDR2 YDEGEE.

This chain uses TRBV25-1 with TRBJ2-1; D ambiguous. V lost 1 base and J 6 bases, leaving 19 bases between the germline ends. Germline values: CDR1 MGHDK, CDR2 SYGVNS. The CDR3 length is 17 residues. The CDR3 coding sequence is TGTGCCAGCAGTGAATTAGATAGCCTATTGACCATCAATGAGCAGTTCTTC. This sequence encodes CASSELDSLLTINEQFF. The full variable domain, in which reference TRBV25-1 and TRBJ2-1 provide the parts outside the CDR3, is EADIYQTPRYLVIGTGKKITLECSQTMGHDKMYWYQQDPGMELHLIHYSYGVNSTEKGDLSSESTVSRIRTEHFPLTLESARPSHTSQYLCASSELDSLLTINEQFFGPGTRLTVL.

The rearrangement uses TRBV15 and TRBJ2-7, with TRBD2 matching over 9 bases. CDR1 is LNHNV and CDR2 is YYDKDF in the germline V gene (reference sequence). The CDR3 runs to 15 residues. The ends lost 5 bases at V and 7 bases at J; junction bases unmatched: 12. The CDR3 here is CATSGFSGSSQEQYF. Here the CDR3 DNA reads TGTGCCACCAGCGGTTTTAGCGGGAGTTCTCAAGAGCAGTACTTC.

The chain combines TRBV4-2 with TRBJ1-2; D call uncertain. Trimming removed 2 bases from V and 6 bases from J, with 10 bases in between. The CDR3 length is 13 residues. Germline V gene sequence: CDR1 LGHNA, CDR2 YNFKEQ. DNA of the CDR3: TGTGCCAGCAGCCAAATCTCCGGGGATGGCTACACCTTC. The encoded protein is CASSQISGDGYTF.

The chain couples TRBV9 to TRBJ1-1; D call uncertain. Trimming removed 4 bases from V and 5 bases from J, with 9 bases in between. The CDR3 consists of 12 residues. CDR1 is SGDLS and CDR2 is YYNGEE in the germline V gene. The CDR3 nucleotides read TGTGCCAGCAGCCCCGCGGGTACTGAAGCTTTCTTT. This sequence encodes CASSPAGTEAFF.

This rearrangement joins TRBV6-1 to TRBJ1-2; D ambiguous. Germline V CDR1 and CDR2: MNHNS, SASEGT. The CDR3 is 15 amino acids. V shed 1 base and J shed 4 bases, with 13 bases lying between them. The CDR3 DNA reads TGTGCCAGCAGTGAAGTAGATCTATTCCTCTATGGCTACACCTTC. As protein: CASSEVDLFLYGYTF.

The chain couples TRBV7-8 to TRBJ1-5, with a tentative D call TRBD1 (5 bases). The CDR3 spans 15 residues. Germline assignment: CDR1 SGHVS and CDR2 FQNEAQ. V was trimmed by 5 bases and J by 4 bases, leaving 15 bases between them. The chain's CDR3 is CASSPRMTVNQPQHF. The CDR3, as DNA: TGTGCCAGCAGCCCCCGGATGACAGTTAATCAGCCCCAGCATTTT.

V gene TRBV4-2 combines with J gene TRBJ2-1; D may be TRBD2 (6 bases). The CDR3 totals 14 residues. Germline CDR1 LGHNA, CDR2 YNFKEQ. V lost 4 bases and J 5 bases, leaving 12 bases between the germline ends. The CDR3 DNA is TGTGCCAGCAGCCCGGGGACTCACAACAATGAGCAGTTCTTC. Translating it yields CASSPGTHNNEQFF.